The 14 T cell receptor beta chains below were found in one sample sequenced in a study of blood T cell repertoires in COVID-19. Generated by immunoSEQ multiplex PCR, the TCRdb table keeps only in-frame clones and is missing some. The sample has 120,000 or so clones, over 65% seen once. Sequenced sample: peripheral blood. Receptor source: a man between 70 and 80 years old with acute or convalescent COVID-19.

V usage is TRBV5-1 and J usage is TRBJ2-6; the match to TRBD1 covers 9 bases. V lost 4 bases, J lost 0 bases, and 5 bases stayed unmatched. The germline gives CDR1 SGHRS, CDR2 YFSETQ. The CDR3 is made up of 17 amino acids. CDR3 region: CASSVDRGRSGANVLTF. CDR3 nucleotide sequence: TGCGCCAGCAGCGTGGACAGGGGTCGCTCTGGGGCCAACGTCCTGACTTTC.

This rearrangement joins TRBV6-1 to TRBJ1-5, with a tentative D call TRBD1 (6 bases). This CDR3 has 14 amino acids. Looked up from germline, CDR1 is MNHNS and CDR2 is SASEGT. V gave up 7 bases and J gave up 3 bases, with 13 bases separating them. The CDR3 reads CASTRTADNQPQHF. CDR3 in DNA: TGTGCCAGCACGCGGACAGCCGACAATCAGCCCCAGCATTTT.

The CDR3 reads CASSLGTATYSNQPQHF. The CDR3 DNA reads TGTGCCAGCAGCTTAGGGACAGCGACTTATAGCAATCAGCCCCAGCATTTT. The chain recombines TRBV7-8 with TRBJ1-5, with D possibly being TRBD1 (6 bases). The CDR3 has 17 residues. Germline loops: CDR1 SGHVS, CDR2 FQNEAQ. V was shortened by 1 base and J by 0 bases, with 13 bases between the two germline ends.

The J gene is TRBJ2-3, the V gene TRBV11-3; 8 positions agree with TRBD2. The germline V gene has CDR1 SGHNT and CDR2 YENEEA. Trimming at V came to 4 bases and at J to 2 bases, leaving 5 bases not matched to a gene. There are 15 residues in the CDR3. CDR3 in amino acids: CASSSSGSVTDTQYF. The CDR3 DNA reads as TGTGCCAGCAGCTCCAGCGGGAGCGTCACAGATACGCAGTATTTT.

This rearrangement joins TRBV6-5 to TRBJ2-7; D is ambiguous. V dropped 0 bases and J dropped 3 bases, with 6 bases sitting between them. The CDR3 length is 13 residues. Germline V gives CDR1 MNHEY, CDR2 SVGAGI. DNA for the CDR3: TGTGCCAGCAGTTACTCGAACAGCTACGAGCAGTACTTC. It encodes CASSYSNSYEQYF.

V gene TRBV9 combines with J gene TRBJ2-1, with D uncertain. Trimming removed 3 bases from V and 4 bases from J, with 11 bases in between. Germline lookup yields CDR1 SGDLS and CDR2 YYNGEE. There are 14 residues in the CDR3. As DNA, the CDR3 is TGTGCCAGCAGCGCCCGACAAGGTTACAATGAGCAGTTCTTC. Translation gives CASSARQGYNEQFF.

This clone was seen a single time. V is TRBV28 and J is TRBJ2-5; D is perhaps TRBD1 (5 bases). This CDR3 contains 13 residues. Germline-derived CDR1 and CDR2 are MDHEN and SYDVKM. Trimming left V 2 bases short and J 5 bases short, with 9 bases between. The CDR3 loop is CASSLGRAETQYF. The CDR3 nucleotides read TGTGCCAGCAGTTTAGGCAGGGCGGAGACCCAGTACTTC.

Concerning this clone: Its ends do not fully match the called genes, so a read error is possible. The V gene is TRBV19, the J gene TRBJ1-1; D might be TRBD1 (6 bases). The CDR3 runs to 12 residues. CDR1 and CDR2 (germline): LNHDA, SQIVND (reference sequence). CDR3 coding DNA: TGTGCCAGTAGTATTGCGACAGGCCCGCAACTCTTT. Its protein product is CASSIATGPQLF.

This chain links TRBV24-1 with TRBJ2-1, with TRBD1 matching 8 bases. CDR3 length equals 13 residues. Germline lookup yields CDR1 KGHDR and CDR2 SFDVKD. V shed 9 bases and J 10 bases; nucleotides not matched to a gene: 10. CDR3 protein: CATGTGPFGEQFF. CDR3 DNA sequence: TGTGCCACCGGGACAGGCCCTTTCGGGGAGCAGTTCTTC.

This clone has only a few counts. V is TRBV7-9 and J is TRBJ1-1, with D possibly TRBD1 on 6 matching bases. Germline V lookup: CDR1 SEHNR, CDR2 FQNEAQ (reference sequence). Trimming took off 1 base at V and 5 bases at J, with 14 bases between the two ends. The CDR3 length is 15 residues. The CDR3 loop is CASSLVGGVWTEAFF. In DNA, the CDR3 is TGTGCCAGCAGCTTAGTAGGGGGGGTTTGGACTGAAGCTTTCTTT.

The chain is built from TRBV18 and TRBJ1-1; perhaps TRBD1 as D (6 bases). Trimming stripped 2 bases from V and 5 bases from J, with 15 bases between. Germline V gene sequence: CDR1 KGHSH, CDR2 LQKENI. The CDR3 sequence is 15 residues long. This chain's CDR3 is CASSPIQGTGTEAFF. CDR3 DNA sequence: TGTGCCAGCTCACCAATTCAGGGGACGGGGACTGAAGCTTTCTTT.

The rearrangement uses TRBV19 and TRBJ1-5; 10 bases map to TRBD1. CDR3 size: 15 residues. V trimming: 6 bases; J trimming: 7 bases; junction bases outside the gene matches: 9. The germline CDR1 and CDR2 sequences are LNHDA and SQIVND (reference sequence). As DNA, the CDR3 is TGTGCCAGTAGCCCCGCGGACAGGGGGGACCAGCCCCAGCATTTT. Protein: CASSPADRGDQPQHF.

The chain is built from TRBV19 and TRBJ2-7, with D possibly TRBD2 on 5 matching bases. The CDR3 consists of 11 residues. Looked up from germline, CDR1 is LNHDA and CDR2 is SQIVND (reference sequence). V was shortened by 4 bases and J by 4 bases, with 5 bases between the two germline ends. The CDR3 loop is CASSTGYEQYF. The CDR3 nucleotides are TGTGCCAGTAGTACGGGGTACGAGCAGTACTTC.

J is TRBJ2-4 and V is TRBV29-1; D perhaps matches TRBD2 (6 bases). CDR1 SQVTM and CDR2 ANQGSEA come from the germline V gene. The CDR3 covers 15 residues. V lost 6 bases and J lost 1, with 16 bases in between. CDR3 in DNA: TGCAGCGTGGGACTCCCCCTCGGGGCCAAAAACATTCAGTACTTC. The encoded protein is CSVGLPLGAKNIQYF. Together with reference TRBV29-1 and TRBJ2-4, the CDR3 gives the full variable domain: SAVISQKPSRDICQRGTSLTIQCQVDSQVTMMFWYRQQPGQSLTLIATANQGSEATYESGFVIDKFPISRPNLTFSTLTVSNMSPEDSSIYLCSVGLPLGAKNIQYFGAGTRLSVL.